Each of the 29 T cell receptor beta chains below was sequenced from the same sample in a study of T cells after yellow fever vaccination. TCRdb ran MiXCR on the 5' RACE reads and lists one entry per CDR3 protein. The sample includes about 500,000 distinct CDR3 sequences, roughly a sixth seen only once; the top ten take about 18%. The sample here was PBMCs, taken less than 6 days after the first yellow fever vaccination. The receptors shown here come from a man aged 18-30 years who received the YFV17D yellow fever vaccine.

This clonotype was seen many times. This chain links TRBV10-3 with TRBJ2-2; 7 bases match TRBD1. V was pared by 8 bases and J by 3 bases, with 6 bases of the junction left unmatched. Germline loops: CDR1 ENHRY, CDR2 SYGVKD. The CDR3 runs 14 residues. The CDR3 DNA is TGTGCCATCTCCGACAGGGCGGACACCGGGGAGCTGTTTTTT. As protein: CAISDRADTGELFF.

The chain links TRBV7-9 to TRBJ2-1, with D unresolved. V shed 3 bases and J shed 0 bases, with 9 bases lying between them. Looked up from germline, CDR1 is SEHNR and CDR2 is FQNEAQ (reference sequence). This CDR3 comprises 15 residues. DNA of the CDR3: TGTGCCAGCAGCTTTTCGCCAGTCTCCTACAATGAGCAGTTCTTC. Translating it yields CASSFSPVSYNEQFF.

The V and J genes are TRBV7-9 and TRBJ2-5; D assignment may be TRBD1 or TRBD2 (5 bases each). Trimming stripped 0 bases from V and 3 bases from J, with 8 bases between. Germline CDR1 is SEHNR and CDR2 is FQNEAQ (reference sequence). The CDR3 is 14 residues long. The CDR3 sequence is CASSLAGEEETQYF. In DNA form, the CDR3 reads TGTGCCAGCAGCTTAGCGGGGGAAGAAGAGACCCAGTACTTC.

This CDR3 reads CASSSGLAGVGAKTQYF. In DNA form, the CDR3 reads TGTGCCAGCAGCTCGGGACTAGCGGGGGTAGGAGCAAAGACCCAGTACTTC. This chain links TRBV7-2 with TRBJ2-5; the match to TRBD2 covers 14 bases. J gave up 6 bases and V 4 bases, and 10 bases lay outside the gene matches. This CDR3 has 17 residues. Germline values: CDR1 SGHTA, CDR2 FQGNSA.

This sequence joins TRBV27 and TRBJ2-1; TRBD1 agrees at 7 bases. The V gene end was trimmed by 3 bases and the J gene end by 0 bases; junction bases not matched to a gene: 2. Germline values: CDR1 MNHEY, CDR2 SMNVEV (reference sequence). The CDR3 is 15 amino acids. CDR3 coding DNA: TGTGCCAGCAGTTTCCGGGACAGCTCCTACAATGAGCAGTTCTTC. It specifies CASSFRDSSYNEQFF.

This clonotype was detected a few times. This sequence joins TRBV20-1 and TRBJ2-5; 8 bases match TRBD2. This CDR3 has 10 amino acids. Per germline, CDR1 DFQATT and CDR2 SNEGSKA (reference sequence). The CDR3 reads CSPGGETQYF. As DNA, the CDR3 is TGCAGCCCGGGGGGGGAGACCCAGTACTTC.

The chain combines TRBV7-9 with TRBJ2-1; D tentatively fits TRBD1 or TRBD2 (5 bases each). CDR1 and CDR2 from the germline V gene are SEHNR and FQNEAQ (reference sequence). This CDR3 is built from 15 residues. V was cut by 5 bases and J by 8 bases, with 19 bases left in between. CDR3 coding DNA: TGTGCCAGCAGCCCAAGGGACGTGGGCCTCCATGAGCAGTTCTTC. As protein: CASSPRDVGLHEQFF. The full variable domain, its missing parts supplied by reference TRBV7-9 and TRBJ2-1, is DTGVSQNPRHKITKRGQNVTFRCDPISEHNRLYWYRQTLGQGPEFLTYFQNEAQLEKSRLLSDRFSAERPKGSFSTLEIQRTEQGDSAMYLCASSPRDVGLHEQFFGPGTRLTVL.

The V and J genes are TRBV12-3 or TRBV12-4 and TRBJ2-1; D possibly corresponds to TRBD1 (6 bases). The CDR3 is 13 amino acids. Trimming left V 0 bases short and J 7 bases short, with 7 bases between. In DNA, the CDR3 is TGTGCCAGCAGTTTAGCGCAGGGGAATGAGCAGTTCTTC. This gives the protein CASSLAQGNEQFF.

J is TRBJ1-2 and V is TRBV5-1; 10 bases match TRBD1. Germline trimming cut 4 bases from V and 5 bases from J; bases unmatched to any gene: 5. Germline V CDR1 and CDR2: SGHRS, YFSETQ. This CDR3 has 14 residues. In DNA, the CDR3 is TGCGCCAGCAGCCCCGGGACAGGGGAATATGGCTACACCTTC. Encoded protein: CASSPGTGEYGYTF.

The chain employs TRBV7-2 and TRBJ1-2, with 7 bases fitting TRBD1. J gave up 4 bases and V 5 bases, and 7 bases lay outside the gene matches. There are 14 residues in the CDR3. Germline-derived CDR1 and CDR2 are SGHTA and FQGNSA. CDR3 nucleotide sequence: TGTGCCAGCAGCCCGACAGGGCCCATCTATGGCTACACCTTC. It specifies CASSPTGPIYGYTF. Full variable domain (remainder filled in from reference TRBV7-2 and TRBJ1-2): GAGVSQSPSNKVTEKGKDVELRCDPISGHTALYWYRQSLGQGLEFLIYFQGNSAPDKSGLPSDRFSAERTGGSVSTLTIQRTQQEDSAVYLCASSPTGPIYGYTFGSGTRLTVV.

The chain employs TRBV7-2 and TRBJ1-5, with a weak D call TRBD1 (5 bases). This CDR3 contains 15 residues. The V end lost 1 base, the J end lost 2 bases, and 9 bases lay between the germline ends. The germline V gene has CDR1 SGHTA and CDR2 FQGNSA. The CDR3: CASSLVLGGNQPQHF. The CDR3 coding sequence is TGTGCCAGCAGCTTAGTTCTGGGGGGCAATCAGCCCCAGCATTTT.

This clonotype came up a few times. The chain couples TRBV11-2 to TRBJ2-7; D unresolved. V gave up 5 bases and J gave up 0 bases, with 23 bases separating them. The CDR3 is made up of 18 amino acids. Germline values: CDR1 SGHAT, CDR2 FQNNGV. This chain's CDR3 is CASSPVAEPSTISYEQYV. The CDR3 DNA sequence: TGTGCCAGCAGCCCAGTAGCAGAACCAAGTACAATCTCCTACGAGCAGTACGTC.

This chain links TRBV6-1 with TRBJ2-4, with TRBD2 matching 7 bases. CDR1 MNHNS and CDR2 SASEGT come from the germline V gene. The J segment lost 6 bases and the V segment lost 5 bases, leaving 10 bases of the junction unmatched. The CDR3 is 15 amino acids. The CDR3 DNA is TGTGCCAGCAGTCGACCCTCTAGCGGTGCAAACATTCAGTACTTC. It specifies CASSRPSSGANIQYF.

This clonotype was seen only a few times. This rearrangement joins TRBV7-9 to TRBJ2-1; 11 nucleotides align to TRBD2. Unmatched junction bases numbered 6, after V lost 4 bases and J lost 4 bases. The CDR3 consists of 16 residues. In germline, CDR1 is SEHNR, CDR2 FQNEAQ (reference sequence). The CDR3 DNA reads TGTGCCAGCAGCTCTTACGGACTAGCGGGTTACAATGAGCAGTTCTTC. It yields the protein CASSSYGLAGYNEQFF.

The DNA of the CDR3 is TGTGCCAGCAGCGTAGAAGGGCTACCCACAGATACGCAGTATTTT. The encoded protein is CASSVEGLPTDTQYF. The chain uses TRBV9 and TRBJ2-3; D remains unclear. Trimming removed 0 bases at V and 2 bases at J, with 10 bases between. The CDR3 is 15 residues long. CDR1 is SGDLS and CDR2 is YYNGEE in the germline V gene. Filled out from reference TRBV9 and TRBJ2-3, the complete variable domain reads DSGVTQTPKHLITATGQRVTLRCSPRSGDLSVYWYQQSLDQGLQFLIQYYNGEERAKGNILERFSAQQFPDLHSELNLSSLELGDSALYFCASSVEGLPTDTQYFGPGTRLTVL.

This clonotype was seen ten or more times. The chain joins TRBV12-3 or TRBV12-4 to TRBJ2-3; no clear D gene. CDR3 length equals 13 residues. Trimming took off 3 bases at V and 8 bases at J, with 12 bases between the two ends. The CDR3 sequence: CASSLYSHGTQYF. Written as DNA, the CDR3 is TGTGCCAGCAGTTTGTACTCGCATGGTACGCAGTATTTT.

The chain has TRBV3-1 and TRBJ2-5, with 14 nucleotides matching TRBD2. The CDR3 consists of 22 residues. V was pared by 0 bases and J by 5 bases, with 20 bases of the junction left unmatched. Germline CDR1 reads LGHDT; CDR2 reads YNNKEL (reference sequence). The DNA for the CDR3 is TGTGCCAGCAGCCAAGATATCGGGGGAATGGGACTAGCGGGGGAAGATGGTGAGACCCAGTACTTC. This sequence encodes CASSQDIGGMGLAGEDGETQYF.

This clonotype was observed at least ten times. This chain joins TRBV20-1 and TRBJ1-1; weak D call: TRBD1 (6 bases). V was shortened by 3 bases and J by 0 bases, with 11 bases between the two germline ends. CDR3 length equals 14 residues. Germline V gives CDR1 DFQATT, CDR2 SNEGSKA (reference sequence). CDR3 region: CSARFGGLNTEAFF. CDR3 nucleotide sequence: TGCAGTGCTAGGTTCGGGGGGCTGAACACTGAAGCTTTCTTT.

This rearrangement joins TRBV25-1 to TRBJ2-3; D remains ambiguous. Germline values: CDR1 MGHDK, CDR2 SYGVNS. Trimming left V 3 bases short and J 5 bases short, with 12 bases between. The CDR3 is 14 amino acids. The DNA for the CDR3 is TGTGCCAGCAGTGAGGACCAGTGGGTAGATACGCAGTATTTT. Translation: CASSEDQWVDTQYF.

This clonotype was counted a few times. The CDR3 DNA sequence: TGCGCCAGCAGCTCCAATAGCGGGAGGGAGACCCAGTACTTC. Translation gives CASSSNSGRETQYF. This rearrangement joins TRBV5-1 to TRBJ2-5; the match to TRBD2 covers 10 bases. Per germline, CDR1 SGHRS and CDR2 YFSETQ. V lost 3 bases and J lost 5; bases outside the gene matches: 4. This CDR3 contains 14 residues.

This clonotype was seen only a few times. This chain connects TRBV6-2 or TRBV6-3 to TRBJ2-1; 11 bases agree with TRBD2. Germline lookup yields CDR1 MNHEY and CDR2 SVGEGT. This CDR3 has 16 amino acids. The trim removed 6 bases at V and 9 bases at J, leaving 13 bases unmatched. For the CDR3, the DNA is TGTGCCAGCAGCCCCGGACTAGCGGGCCACAAGGGTGAGCAGTTCTTC. This gives the protein CASSPGLAGHKGEQFF.

The gene calls are TRBV29-1 and TRBJ2-5; unclear D gene. Trimming took off 4 bases at V and 5 bases at J, with 14 bases between the two ends. In germline, CDR1 is SQVTM, CDR2 ANQGSEA. The CDR3 is made up of 13 amino acids. The CDR3 sequence is CSVASRARETQYF. In DNA form, the CDR3 reads TGCAGCGTTGCCTCCCGGGCGAGGGAGACCCAGTACTTC.

In this sample, this clonotype turned up many times. V is TRBV28 and J is TRBJ1-1; no firm D call. V lost 10 bases to trimming and J lost 1 base, with 13 bases between them. The CDR3 runs 13 residues. Germline loops: CDR1 MDHEN, CDR2 SYDVKM. As DNA, the CDR3 is TGTGCCACCGAGCTTTTCGGGAACACTGAAGCTTTCTTT. Amino acids: CATELFGNTEAFF.

The table lists this clonotype with a few counts. J is TRBJ2-7 and V is TRBV15, with a weak D call TRBD2 (5 bases). The CDR3 totals 13 residues. The V end was cut by 5 bases, the J end by 0 bases, with 8 bases between. Per the germline V gene, CDR1 is LNHNV and CDR2 is YYDKDF (reference sequence). The CDR3 bases are TGTGCCACCAGCGAGGGCAGCTCCTACGAGCAGTACGTC. Translated, it gives CATSEGSSYEQYV.

This clonotype turned up a few times. V gene TRBV5-1 combines with J gene TRBJ2-5, with D uncertain. The germline V and J ends were trimmed by 1 base and 2 bases, with 9 bases remaining between them. The CDR3 has 14 residues. The germline V gene encodes CDR1 SGHRS and CDR2 YFSETQ. The CDR3 sequence is CASSLRIGQETQYF. CDR3 DNA: TGCGCCAGCAGCTTGAGGATAGGGCAAGAGACCCAGTACTTC.

This clonotype appeared a few times. The CDR3 reads CASSLRWGPHSYNEQFF. The DNA of the CDR3 is TGTGCCAGCAGCTTAAGATGGGGACCTCACTCCTACAATGAGCAGTTCTTC. The rearrangement joins TRBV7-9 to TRBJ2-1; perhaps D is TRBD1 or TRBD2 (5 bases each). V was cut by 2 bases and J by 0 bases, with 14 bases left in between. Germline CDR1 SEHNR, CDR2 FQNEAQ (reference sequence). This CDR3 contains 17 residues.

CDR3 nucleotides: TGTGCCAGCAGTTTTGGGGGGAATCGTTCACCCCTCCACTTT. Protein sequence: CASSFGGNRSPLHF. The chain is built from TRBV12-3 or TRBV12-4 and TRBJ1-6, with D tentatively TRBD1 (5 bases). CDR3 length equals 14 residues. Between the trimmed V and J ends, which lost 3 bases and 9 bases, there was a span of 12 bases.

The rearrangement joins TRBV6-2 or TRBV6-3 to TRBJ1-1, with a possible D match to TRBD1 (6 bases). CDR1 and CDR2 from the germline V gene are MNHEY and SVGEGT. The CDR3 covers 14 residues. V lost 2 bases, J lost 10 bases, and 17 bases lay in between. The CDR3 nucleotides read TGTGCCAGCAGTTACACGGTTAATGGAGGGGGAGCTTTCTTT. Its protein product is CASSYTVNGGGAFF.

The J gene is TRBJ1-4, the V gene TRBV5-1; D is perhaps TRBD1 (5 bases). CDR3 size: 14 residues. V was pared by 0 bases and J by 5 bases, with 8 bases between. From germline, CDR1 is SGHRS and CDR2 YFSETQ. Here the CDR3 DNA reads TGCGCCAGCAGCTTGGAACGGGGCAATGAAAAACTGTTTTTT. Amino acids: CASSLERGNEKLFF. Full variable domain (rest looked up from reference TRBV5-1 and TRBJ1-4): KAGVTQTPRYLIKTRGQQVTLSCSPISGHRSVSWYQQTPGQGLQFLFEYFSETQRNKGNFPGRFSGRQFSNSRSEMNVSTLELGDSALYLCASSLERGNEKLFFGSGTQLSVL.